One sample yielded the 25 T cell receptor beta chains listed below, sequenced in a study of blood T cell repertoires in COVID-19. Using immunoSEQ multiplex PCR, the repertoire was profiled, and TCRdb retains in-frame clones only, with some absent. The sample contains 150,000 to 200,000 clones, about 90% of which appear only once. Sample: PBMCs or T cells enriched from blood (not recorded which). The receptors here all came from a woman between 50 and 59 years old who had recovered from COVID-19.

The chain links TRBV27 to TRBJ1-6; 9 bases map to TRBD1. With 5 bases clipped from V and 5 bases from J, the junction kept 4 bases outside the gene matches. Germline-derived CDR1 and CDR2 are MNHEY and SMNVEV (reference sequence). CDR3 length equals 15 residues. As DNA, the CDR3 is TGTGCCAGCAGTCGCCGACAGGGGGATAATTCACCCCTCCACTTT. Translation gives CASSRRQGDNSPLHF.

V gene TRBV30 combines with J gene TRBJ2-2, with D perhaps TRBD2 (7 bases). V was shortened by 5 bases and J by 4 bases, with 14 bases between the two germline ends. CDR1 is GTSNPN and CDR2 is SVGIG in the germline V gene (reference sequence). CDR3 length equals 14 residues. CDR3 region: CAWVTRGGTGELFF. The CDR3 DNA reads TGTGCCTGGGTTACTAGGGGGGGCACCGGGGAGCTGTTTTTT.

The chain combines TRBV6-5 with TRBJ1-6; possibly TRBD1 for D (5 bases). V was pared by 0 bases and J by 13 bases, with 13 bases between. The length of the CDR3 is 14 residues. Germline loops: CDR1 MNHEY, CDR2 SVGAGI. The CDR3 spells CASSYSRAGNPLHF. The CDR3 bases are TGTGCCAGCAGTTACTCGAGAGCAGGGAACCCCCTCCACTTT.

The rearrangement joins TRBV28 to TRBJ2-3; a possible D gene is TRBD1 (7 bases). The CDR3 has 15 amino acids. V was pared by 2 bases and J by 4 bases, with 13 bases between. Germline values: CDR1 MDHEN, CDR2 SYDVKM. CDR3 protein: CASSLAGRGPDTQYF. The CDR3 bases are TGTGCCAGCAGTTTAGCGGGAAGGGGGCCAGATACGCAGTATTTT.

The chain recombines TRBV11-2 with TRBJ2-7, with a tentative D call TRBD1 (6 bases). The CDR3 has 14 residues. Trimming took 3 bases from V and 5 from J, leaving 14 bases between them. Germline values: CDR1 SGHAT, CDR2 FQNNGV. DNA of the CDR3: TGTGCCAGCAGCTTGACAGGTGCTCTGGACGAGCAGTACTTC. Protein product: CASSLTGALDEQYF.

CDR3 coding DNA: TGCAGCGTTGAATCACTAGCGGGACCGTTCTTC. Translated: CSVESLAGPFF. The chain uses TRBV29-1 and TRBJ2-1; 10 nucleotides line up with TRBD2. CDR1 is SQVTM and CDR2 is ANQGSEA in the germline V gene. This CDR3 contains 11 residues. V shed 2 bases and J 15 bases; nucleotides not matched to a gene: 4.

This clone came up once. The chain joins TRBV18 to TRBJ2-6; possible D gene TRBD1, 6 bases. Per germline, CDR1 KGHSH and CDR2 LQKENI. CDR3 size: 16 residues. Trimming removed 3 bases at V and 2 bases at J, with 11 bases between. For the CDR3, the DNA is TGTGCCAGCTCACCGCCACAGGGCACTGGGGCCAACGTCCTGACTTTC. It codes for CASSPPQGTGANVLTF. The full variable domain, rest sourced from reference TRBV18 and TRBJ2-6, is NAGVMQNPRHLVRRRGQEARLRCSPMKGHSHVYWYRQLPEEGLKFMVYLQKENIIDESGMPKERFSAEFPKEGPSILRIQQVVRGDSAAYFCASSPPQGTGANVLTFGAGSRLTVL.

The chain has TRBV3-1 (or the pseudogene TRBV3-2) and TRBJ2-7; 7 bases match TRBD1. CDR3 length equals 15 residues. Germline-derived CDR1 and CDR2 are LGHDT and YNNKEL (reference sequence). V dropped 4 bases and J dropped 4; count of bases not matched to a gene: 10. The CDR3 DNA reads as TGTGCCAGCAGCCCGATGGGAACAGGGGAGTACGAGCAGTACTTC. This translates into CASSPMGTGEYEQYF.

The V call is TRBV27, the J call TRBJ2-7; TRBD1 might be the D (5 bases). CDR3 size: 14 residues. The V gene lost 3 bases and the J gene lost 3 bases, with 12 bases spanning the gap. Germline CDR1 is MNHEY and CDR2 is SMNVEV (reference sequence). The DNA for the CDR3 is TGTGCCAGCAGTTTTCGACAGAAATACTACGAGCAGTACTTC. Protein product: CASSFRQKYYEQYF.

The V call is TRBV4-2, the J call TRBJ1-1; 7 bases match TRBD1. Germline loops: CDR1 LGHNA, CDR2 YNFKEQ. The CDR3 sequence is 15 residues long. The trim removed 0 bases at V and 4 bases at J, leaving 5 bases unmatched. DNA for the CDR3: TGTGCCAGCAGCCAAGATGCAGGGGGGTTCACTGAAGCTTTCTTT. It translates to CASSQDAGGFTEAFF.

The chain links TRBV28 to TRBJ2-4, with 9 bases fitting TRBD1. The germline gives CDR1 MDHEN, CDR2 SYDVKM. The CDR3 contains 15 residues. Germline trimming cut 3 bases from V and 2 bases from J; bases unmatched to any gene: 2. CDR3 region: CASSLDRGSKNIQYF. DNA for the CDR3: TGTGCCAGCAGTTTGGACAGGGGATCCAAAAACATTCAGTACTTC.

The chain joins TRBV1 to TRBJ1-3; the table's D gene call, TRBD1, was not cross checked with the DNA. TRBV1 represents a pseudogene. The CDR3 is made up of 16 amino acids. CDR3 nucleotide sequence: TGCACCAGCAGGCCACTCAAAGACAGATCTGGAAACACCATATATTTT. It yields the protein CTSRPLKDRSGNTIYF.

This chain uses TRBV9 with TRBJ2-5; 10 nucleotides match TRBD1. The germline V gene has CDR1 SGDLS and CDR2 YYNGEE. The CDR3 runs 15 residues. The ends lost 4 bases at V and 5 bases at J; junction bases unmatched: 8. The CDR3 is CASSSWTGGGETQYF. CDR3 nucleotides: TGTGCCAGCAGCTCCTGGACAGGGGGAGGCGAGACCCAGTACTTC. The full variable domain, with the rest looked up from reference TRBV9 and TRBJ2-5, is DSGVTQTPKHLITATGQRVTLRCSPRSGDLSVYWYQQSLDQGLQFLIQYYNGEERAKGNILERFSAQQFPDLHSELNLSSLELGDSALYFCASSSWTGGGETQYFGPGTRLLVL.

The rearrangement joins TRBV6-4 to TRBJ1-4; the match to TRBD1 covers 11 bases. Germline lookup yields CDR1 MRHNA and CDR2 SNTAGT. This CDR3 spans 17 amino acids. J lost 5 bases, V lost 2 bases, and 7 bases had no gene match. CDR3 sequence (DNA): TGTGCCAGCAGTGACCCGGACAGGGGGCAGAGGAATGAAAAACTGTTTTTT. Protein product: CASSDPDRGQRNEKLFF.

The rearrangement joins TRBV28 to TRBJ2-2; 9 bases agree with TRBD2. Germline CDR1 reads MDHEN; CDR2 reads SYDVKM. J lost 7 bases, V lost 4 bases, and 7 bases had no gene match. This CDR3 comprises 15 residues. This CDR3 reads CASSSLAGSDGELFF. CDR3 nucleotide sequence: TGTGCCAGCAGTTCCCTAGCGGGGAGCGACGGGGAGCTGTTTTTT.

The chain uses TRBV7-6 and TRBJ2-7; D gene unclear. The V gene's germline CDR1 is SGHVS and CDR2 FNYEAQ. V was cut by 1 base and J by 7 bases, with 11 bases left in between. This CDR3 contains 13 residues. CDR3 coding DNA: TGTGCCAGCAGCTTAGGAGAGGTTGGGGAGCAGTACTTC. This translates into CASSLGEVGEQYF.

The rearrangement links TRBV4-1 to TRBJ2-1; unclear D gene. The CDR3 extends over 15 amino acids. The V end lost 0 bases, the J end lost 12 bases, and 18 bases lay between the germline ends. CDR1 MGHRA and CDR2 YSYEKL come from the germline V gene. The CDR3, as DNA: TGCGCCAGCAGCCAAGATGGCCAAAGGAGTAACGCGCAGTTCTTC. It translates to CASSQDGQRSNAQFF.

The rearrangement joins TRBV7-2 to TRBJ1-2; the D gene is possibly TRBD1 (5 bases). In germline, CDR1 is SGHTA, CDR2 FQGNSA. This CDR3 has 13 amino acids. Deletions cut 3 bases from V and 2 bases from J, with 7 bases between. The DNA of the CDR3 is TGTGCCAGCAGCTTGGGGGGAAACTATGGCTACACCTTC. Its protein product is CASSLGGNYGYTF.

The chain combines TRBV9 with TRBJ2-1; D is unresolved. Trimming stripped 0 bases from V and 9 bases from J, with 10 bases between. CDR1 SGDLS and CDR2 YYNGEE come from the germline V gene. The CDR3 is made up of 13 amino acids. In DNA form, the CDR3 reads TGTGCCAGCAGCGTAGCTTTGGAGACTGAGCAGTTCTTC. It is translated as CASSVALETEQFF.

The chain is built from TRBV24-1 and TRBJ2-7, with D perhaps matching TRBD1 (5 bases). The length of the CDR3 is 16 residues. Germline V lookup: CDR1 KGHDR, CDR2 SFDVKD. With 3 bases removed from V and 0 bases from J, the gap between germline ends came to 14 bases. This CDR3 reads CATSDPRTMGSYEQYF. The CDR3 nucleotides are TGTGCCACCAGTGATCCAAGGACAATGGGCTCCTACGAGCAGTACTTC.

The CDR3 sequence is CASSSNRGRAEAFF. CDR3 DNA sequence: TGTGCCAGCAGCTCAAACAGGGGGCGCGCTGAAGCTTTCTTT. J is TRBJ1-1 and V is TRBV11-2; 9 positions match TRBD1. The CDR3 covers 14 residues. V was pared by 4 bases and J by 6 bases, with 6 bases of the junction left unmatched. The germline V gene encodes CDR1 SGHAT and CDR2 FQNNGV.

The gene calls are TRBV30 and TRBJ2-7, with TRBD1 identical over 7 bases. The CDR3 spans 13 residues. Germline loops: CDR1 GTSNPN, CDR2 SVGIG (reference sequence). The ends lost 4 bases at V and 5 bases at J; junction bases unmatched: 8. This CDR3 reads CAWTRTGSNEQYF. In DNA form, the CDR3 reads TGTGCCTGGACACGGACAGGTTCTAACGAGCAGTACTTC. The whole variable domain, remainder taken from reference TRBV30 and TRBJ2-7, is SQTIHQWPATLVQPVGSPLSLECTVEGTSNPNLYWYRQAAGRGLQLLFYSVGIGQISSEVPQNLSASRPQDRQFILSSKKLLLSDSGFYLCAWTRTGSNEQYFGPGTRLTVT.

The chain couples TRBV7-6 to TRBJ2-7; 9 bases map to TRBD1. Trimming removed 1 base from V and 3 bases from J; junction bases left unmatched: 13. Germline CDR1 is SGHVS and CDR2 is FNYEAQ. There are 18 residues in the CDR3. Here the CDR3 reads CASSLVSSGTGHGYEQYF. The CDR3 DNA reads TGTGCCAGCAGCTTAGTGTCCTCCGGGACAGGGCATGGCTACGAGCAGTACTTC.

The rearrangement joins TRBV7-2 to TRBJ2-2, with 7 bases aligning to TRBD1. The CDR3 spans 14 residues. Per germline, CDR1 SGHTA and CDR2 FQGNSA. V shed 5 bases, J shed 13 bases, and the junction held 13 bases outside the gene matches. CDR3: CASSHPQAGGLLFF. The CDR3 DNA reads TGTGCCAGCAGCCACCCCCAGGCAGGGGGATTGCTGTTTTTT.

The chain is built from TRBV24-1 and TRBJ2-1; possible D gene TRBD1, 5 bases. The CDR3 loop spans 16 amino acids. CDR1 is KGHDR, CDR2 SFDVKD, per germline. V gave up 4 bases and J gave up 2 bases, with 14 bases separating them. For the CDR3, the DNA is TGTGCCACCAGTGACGCAGGGATTGGGCCCTACAATGAGCAGTTCTTC. This sequence encodes CATSDAGIGPYNEQFF.